The 18 T cell receptor beta chains presented below share a single source sample, sequenced in a study of OX40 agonist ivuxolimab in advanced cancers. The data were produced by immunoSEQ multiplex PCR, yet TCRdb's version contains in-frame clones alone and is incomplete. This table has fewer than 40,000 clones, over 60% appearing once. This sample comprised CD4+ or CD8+ T cells sorted from blood, obtained in a trial of the OX40 agonist ivuxolimab. These receptor sequences come from an adult with an advanced solid tumor such as melanoma, head and neck, liver or kidney cancer.

This clone was seen more than once but under ten times. The genes are TRBV27 and TRBJ2-2, with 7 nucleotides matching TRBD1. Germline trimming cut 6 bases from V and 5 bases from J; bases unmatched to any gene: 12. Germline V gene lookup returns CDR1 MNHEY and CDR2 SMNVEV (reference sequence). The CDR3 runs to 16 residues. The DNA for the CDR3 is TGTGCCAGCAGCCCGACAGGGCCTCAGGGGACCGGGGAGCTGTTTTTT. Translation gives CASSPTGPQGTGELFF.

This chain uses TRBV5-1 with TRBJ2-5; maybe TRBD2 (5 bases). Trimming shortened V by 4 bases and J by 2 bases, and 12 bases separated the two germline ends. The CDR3 loop spans 14 amino acids. Germline V lookup: CDR1 SGHRS, CDR2 YFSETQ. The CDR3 region is CASSSGSSQETQYF. Here the CDR3 DNA reads TGCGCCAGCAGCAGCGGTAGTTCACAAGAGACCCAGTACTTC. Full variable domain (missing parts from reference TRBV5-1 and TRBJ2-5): KAGVTQTPRYLIKTRGQQVTLSCSPISGHRSVSWYQQTPGQGLQFLFEYFSETQRNKGNFPGRFSGRQFSNSRSEMNVSTLELGDSALYLCASSSGSSQETQYFGPGTRLLVL.

V gene TRBV5-1 combines with J gene TRBJ1-1; 7 positions agree with TRBD1. The CDR3 loop spans 14 amino acids. Losses at the gene ends were 0 bases for V and 4 bases for J; bases not matched to a gene: 3. Germline CDR1 SGHRS, CDR2 YFSETQ. The CDR3 DNA reads as TGCGCCAGCAGCTTGGTTCCAGGGGGCACTGAAGCTTTCTTT. Its translation is CASSLVPGGTEAFF.

The rearrangement joins TRBV9 to TRBJ2-2; D unresolved. Germline V gives CDR1 SGDLS, CDR2 YYNGEE. The germline V and J ends were trimmed by 4 bases and 5 bases, with 9 bases remaining between them. The CDR3 consists of 13 residues. As DNA, the CDR3 is TGTGCCAGCAGCTCCGCGAGGACCGGGGAGCTGTTTTTT. Its protein product is CASSSARTGELFF.

The rearrangement links TRBV7-6 to TRBJ2-3, with TRBD1 matching over 7 bases. Germline CDR1 reads SGHVS; CDR2 reads FNYEAQ. V was pared by 1 base and J by 3 bases, with 10 bases of the junction left unmatched. CDR3 length equals 17 residues. The CDR3: CASSLVSAGGRTDTQYF. The DNA for the CDR3 is TGTGCCAGCAGCTTAGTATCGGCAGGGGGTAGGACAGATACGCAGTATTTT.

The chain uses TRBV29-1 and TRBJ1-1; 8 nucleotides agree with TRBD1. Trimming removed 3 bases from V and 0 bases from J; junction bases left unmatched: 6. In germline, CDR1 is SQVTM, CDR2 ANQGSEA. The CDR3 has 15 residues. CDR3 residues: CSVDRGLGMNTEAFF. CDR3 sequence (DNA): TGCAGCGTTGACAGGGGGCTTGGTATGAACACTGAAGCTTTCTTT.

V is TRBV7-2 and J is TRBJ1-3; D remains unclear. V dropped 1 base and J dropped 1 base, with 11 bases sitting between them. CDR1 and CDR2 from the germline V gene are SGHTA and FQGNSA. CDR3 length: 16 residues. DNA of the CDR3: TGTGCCAGCAGCTTAGGTGGCGGGGTTTCTGGAAACACCATATATTTT. Translation gives CASSLGGGVSGNTIYF.

The chain joins TRBV5-1 to TRBJ1-2, with 7 bases identical to TRBD1. Trimming took 0 bases from V and 4 from J; bases not matched to a gene: 12. This CDR3 spans 17 amino acids. Per the germline V gene, CDR1 is SGHRS and CDR2 is YFSETQ. The CDR3 bases are TGCGCCAGCAGCTTGGGACAGGGAGGCGGGGGTGTCTATGGCTACACCTTC. Protein: CASSLGQGGGGVYGYTF.

This clone occurred a few times. The chain links TRBV7-8 to TRBJ2-1; 10 positions agree with TRBD1. Germline V gene sequence: CDR1 SGHVS, CDR2 FQNEAQ. CDR3 size: 16 residues. The V and J ends lost 5 bases and 6 bases, in that order; junction bases with no gene match: 10. The CDR3 spells CASSIRQGAPGNEQFF. CDR3 sequence (DNA): TGTGCCAGCAGCATACGACAGGGGGCGCCCGGCAATGAGCAGTTCTTC.

CDR3 residues: CASSSVGNTEAFF. In nucleotides, the CDR3 is TGTGCCAGTAGTTCTGTGGGGAACACTGAAGCTTTCTTT. The chain employs TRBV19 and TRBJ1-1; D gene ambiguous. Trimming shortened V by 5 bases and J by 1 base, and 8 bases separated the two germline ends. This CDR3 has 13 residues. The germline CDR1 and CDR2 sequences are LNHDA and SQIVND (reference sequence).

V usage is TRBV28 and J usage is TRBJ2-7; 7 nucleotides match TRBD1. The CDR3 consists of 14 residues. The junction had 6 bases not matched to a gene; V was cut back by 5 bases and J by 2 bases. Germline CDR1 is MDHEN and CDR2 is SYDVKM. This chain's CDR3 is CASSPPGQTYEQYF. CDR3 DNA sequence: TGTGCCAGCAGTCCCCCGGGACAGACCTACGAGCAGTACTTC.

This clone was counted only a few times. The gene calls are TRBV28 and TRBJ2-1; 10 bases fit TRBD2. The CDR3 sequence is 17 residues long. V dropped 6 bases and J dropped 5; count of bases not matched to a gene: 13. Germline CDR1 is MDHEN and CDR2 is SYDVKM. For the CDR3, the DNA is TGTGCCAGCAGCCCAGAGGCTAGCGGGAGTAGCCACAATGAGCAGTTCTTC. Amino acids: CASSPEASGSSHNEQFF.

The V gene is TRBV2, the J gene TRBJ2-2; 8 nucleotides match TRBD1. The CDR3 length is 15 residues. V lost 5 bases, J lost 4 bases, and 6 bases stayed unmatched. Germline lookup yields CDR1 SNHLY and CDR2 FYNNEI. The CDR3 is CASSSDRDSTGELFF. For the CDR3, the DNA is TGTGCCAGCAGTTCGGACAGGGATAGCACCGGGGAGCTGTTTTTT.

This chain links TRBV2 with TRBJ2-4, with 8 bases that match TRBD1. Per the germline V gene, CDR1 is SNHLY and CDR2 is FYNNEI. The CDR3 has 14 residues. J lost 7 bases, V lost 5 bases, and 7 bases had no gene match. The CDR3 DNA sequence: TGTGCCAGCAGTTGGGGACAGGAAGGGAACATTCAGTACTTC. It codes for CASSWGQEGNIQYF.

This sequence joins TRBV30 and TRBJ2-1; weak D call: TRBD2 (6 bases). The V end lost 3 bases, the J end lost 6 bases, and 18 bases lay between the germline ends. Germline V gene sequence: CDR1 GTSNPN, CDR2 SVGIG (reference sequence). CDR3 length: 15 amino acids. CDR3 in amino acids: CAWRIGQGLLNEQFF. The CDR3 nucleotides read TGTGCCTGGAGGATCGGGCAGGGACTCCTCAATGAGCAGTTCTTC.

The chain has TRBV5-1 and TRBJ2-5, with a weak D call TRBD2 (5 bases). This CDR3 has 13 residues. V lost 4 bases and J lost 1, with 8 bases in between. The germline V gene has CDR1 SGHRS and CDR2 YFSETQ. CDR3 nucleotides: TGCGCCAGCAGCGGCGGGCCCCAAGAGACCCAGTACTTC. This encodes CASSGGPQETQYF. Based on the CDR3 plus reference TRBV5-1 and TRBJ2-5, the full variable domain is KAGVTQTPRYLIKTRGQQVTLSCSPISGHRSVSWYQQTPGQGLQFLFEYFSETQRNKGNFPGRFSGRQFSNSRSEMNVSTLELGDSALYLCASSGGPQETQYFGPGTRLLVL.

This chain uses TRBV6-4 with TRBJ2-2; D ambiguous. Germline V gene sequence: CDR1 MRHNA, CDR2 SNTAGT. This CDR3 has 16 amino acids. Trimming removed 4 bases from V and 0 bases from J, with 12 bases in between. The CDR3 loop is CASSARPTPNTGELFF. The CDR3 bases are TGTGCCAGCAGTGCCCGACCGACGCCGAACACCGGGGAGCTGTTTTTT.

The V gene is TRBV28, the J gene TRBJ1-1, with a weak D call TRBD1 (6 bases). This CDR3 has 16 amino acids. CDR1 MDHEN and CDR2 SYDVKM come from the germline V gene. With 7 bases removed from V and 1 base from J, the gap between germline ends came to 19 bases. CDR3 nucleotides: TGTGCCAGCAAACTCGGGACCCCCAGGGGGAACACTGAAGCTTTCTTT. Amino acid sequence: CASKLGTPRGNTEAFF.